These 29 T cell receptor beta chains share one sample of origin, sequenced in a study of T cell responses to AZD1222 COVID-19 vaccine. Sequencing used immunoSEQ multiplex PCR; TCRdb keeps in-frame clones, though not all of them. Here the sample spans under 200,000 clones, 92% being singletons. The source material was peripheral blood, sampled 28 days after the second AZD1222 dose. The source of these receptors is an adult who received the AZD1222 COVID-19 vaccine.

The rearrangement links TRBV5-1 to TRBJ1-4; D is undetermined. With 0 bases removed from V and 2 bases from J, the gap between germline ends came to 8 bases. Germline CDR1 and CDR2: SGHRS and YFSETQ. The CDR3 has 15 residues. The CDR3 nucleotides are TGCGCCAGCAGCTTGGGAGGGAGTACTAATGAAAAACTGTTTTTT. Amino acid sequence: CASSLGGSTNEKLFF. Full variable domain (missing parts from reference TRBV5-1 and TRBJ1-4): KAGVTQTPRYLIKTRGQQVTLSCSPISGHRSVSWYQQTPGQGLQFLFEYFSETQRNKGNFPGRFSGRQFSNSRSEMNVSTLELGDSALYLCASSLGGSTNEKLFFGSGTQLSVL.

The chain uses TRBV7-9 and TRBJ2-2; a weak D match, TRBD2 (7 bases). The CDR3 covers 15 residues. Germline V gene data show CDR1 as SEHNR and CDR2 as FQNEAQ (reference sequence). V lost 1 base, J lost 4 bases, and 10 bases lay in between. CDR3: CASSLGGGGTGELFF. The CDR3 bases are TGTGCCAGCAGCTTAGGCGGGGGCGGCACCGGGGAGCTGTTTTTT.

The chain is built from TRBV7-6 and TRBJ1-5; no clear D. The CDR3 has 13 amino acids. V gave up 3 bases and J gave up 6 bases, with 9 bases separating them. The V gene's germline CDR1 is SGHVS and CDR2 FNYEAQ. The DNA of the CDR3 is TGTGCCAGCAGCTTTGGGTGGCCTCAGCCCCAGCATTTT. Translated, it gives CASSFGWPQPQHF.

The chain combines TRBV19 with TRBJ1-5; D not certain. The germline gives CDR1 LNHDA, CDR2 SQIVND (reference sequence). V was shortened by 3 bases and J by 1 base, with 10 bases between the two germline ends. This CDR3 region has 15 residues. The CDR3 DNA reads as TGTGCCAGTAGTATCACGGAGTCGAGCAATCAGCCCCAGCATTTT. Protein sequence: CASSITESSNQPQHF.

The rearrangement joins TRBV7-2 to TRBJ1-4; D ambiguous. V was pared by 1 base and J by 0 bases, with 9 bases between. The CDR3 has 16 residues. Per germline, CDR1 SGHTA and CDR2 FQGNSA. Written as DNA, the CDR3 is TGTGCCAGCAGCTTAGGCGTGGCCCCAACTAATGAAAAACTGTTTTTT. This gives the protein CASSLGVAPTNEKLFF.

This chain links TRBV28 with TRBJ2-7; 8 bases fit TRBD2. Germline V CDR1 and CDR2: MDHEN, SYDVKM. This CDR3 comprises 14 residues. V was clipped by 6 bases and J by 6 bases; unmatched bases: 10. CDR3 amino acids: CASSLAGIVGEQYF. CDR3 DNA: TGTGCCAGCAGCTTAGCGGGAATCGTTGGCGAGCAGTACTTC.

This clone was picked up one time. CDR3 nucleotide sequence: TGTGCCAGCAGCTTAGTATGCGGGCCACCCTCTGGGGCCAACGTCCTGACTTTC. Protein: CASSLVCGPPSGANVLTF. This chain joins TRBV7-4 and TRBJ2-6, with a tentative D call TRBD2 (5 bases). The CDR3 loop spans 18 amino acids. V dropped 1 base and J dropped 0 bases, with 13 bases sitting between them. Per germline, CDR1 SGHVT and CDR2 SQSDAQ.

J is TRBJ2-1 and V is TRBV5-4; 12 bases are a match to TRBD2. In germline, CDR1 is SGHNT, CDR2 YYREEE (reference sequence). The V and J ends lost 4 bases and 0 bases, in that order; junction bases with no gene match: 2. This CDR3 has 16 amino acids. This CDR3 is CASSLAGGSSYNEQFF. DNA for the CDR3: TGTGCCAGCAGCCTAGCGGGGGGGAGCTCCTACAATGAGCAGTTCTTC.

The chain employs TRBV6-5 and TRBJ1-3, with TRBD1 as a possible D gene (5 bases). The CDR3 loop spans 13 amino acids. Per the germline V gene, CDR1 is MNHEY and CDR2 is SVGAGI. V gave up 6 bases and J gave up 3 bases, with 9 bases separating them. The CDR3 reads CASRRGLGNTIYF. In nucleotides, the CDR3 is TGTGCCAGCAGAAGGGGTCTTGGAAACACCATATATTTT.

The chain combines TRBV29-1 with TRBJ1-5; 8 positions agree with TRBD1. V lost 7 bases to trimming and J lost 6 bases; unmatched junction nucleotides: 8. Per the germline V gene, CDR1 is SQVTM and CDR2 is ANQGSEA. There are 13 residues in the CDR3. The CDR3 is CSAGPDRGQPQHF. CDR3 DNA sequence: TGCAGCGCTGGCCCTGACAGGGGTCAGCCCCAGCATTTT.

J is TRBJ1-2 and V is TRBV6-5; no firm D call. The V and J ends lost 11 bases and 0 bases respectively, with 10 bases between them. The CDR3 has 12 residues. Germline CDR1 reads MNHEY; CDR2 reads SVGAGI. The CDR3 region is CAARRANYGYTF. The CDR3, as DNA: TGTGCCGCCCGGAGAGCTAACTATGGCTACACCTTC.

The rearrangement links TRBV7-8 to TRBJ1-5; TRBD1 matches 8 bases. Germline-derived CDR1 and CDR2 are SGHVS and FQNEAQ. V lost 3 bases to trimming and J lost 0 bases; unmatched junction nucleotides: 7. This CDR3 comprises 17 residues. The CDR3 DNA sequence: TGTGCCAGCAGCTTCGGGACAGGAGCTTATAGCAATCAGCCCCAGCATTTT. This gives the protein CASSFGTGAYSNQPQHF.

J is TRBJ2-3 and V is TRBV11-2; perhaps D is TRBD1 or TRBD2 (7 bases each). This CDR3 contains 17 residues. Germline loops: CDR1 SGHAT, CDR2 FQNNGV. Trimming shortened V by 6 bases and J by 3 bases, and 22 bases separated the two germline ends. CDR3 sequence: CASSFPQGGLSTDTQYF. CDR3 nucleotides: TGTGCCAGCAGTTTCCCCCAGGGGGGGCTTTCAACAGATACGCAGTATTTT.

The CDR3: CASSQRLAAYNEQFF. The CDR3 DNA reads TGTGCCAGTAGCCAGCGACTAGCGGCGTACAATGAGCAGTTCTTC. The chain uses TRBV19 and TRBJ2-1; 9 positions agree with TRBD2. Trimming cost V 6 bases and J 4 bases; bases outside gene matches: 7. Germline CDR1 LNHDA, CDR2 SQIVND (reference sequence). CDR3 length equals 15 residues.

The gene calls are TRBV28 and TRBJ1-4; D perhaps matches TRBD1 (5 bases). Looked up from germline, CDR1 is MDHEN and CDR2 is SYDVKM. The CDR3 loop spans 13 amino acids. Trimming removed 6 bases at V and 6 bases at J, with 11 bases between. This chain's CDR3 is CASRTAPYEKLFF. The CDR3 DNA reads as TGTGCCAGCAGGACAGCTCCGTATGAAAAACTGTTTTTT.

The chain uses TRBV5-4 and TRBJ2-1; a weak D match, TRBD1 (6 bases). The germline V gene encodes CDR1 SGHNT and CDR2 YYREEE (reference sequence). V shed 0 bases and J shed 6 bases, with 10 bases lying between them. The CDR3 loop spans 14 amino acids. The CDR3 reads CASSLDREINEQFF. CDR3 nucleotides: TGTGCCAGCAGCTTGGACAGGGAAATCAATGAGCAGTTCTTC.

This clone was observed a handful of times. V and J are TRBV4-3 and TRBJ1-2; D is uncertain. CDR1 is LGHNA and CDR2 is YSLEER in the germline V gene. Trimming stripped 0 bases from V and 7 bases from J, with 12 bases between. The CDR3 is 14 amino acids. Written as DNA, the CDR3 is TGCGCCAGCAGCCAAGATAGGCGGACGGTTGGCTACACCTTC. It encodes CASSQDRRTVGYTF.

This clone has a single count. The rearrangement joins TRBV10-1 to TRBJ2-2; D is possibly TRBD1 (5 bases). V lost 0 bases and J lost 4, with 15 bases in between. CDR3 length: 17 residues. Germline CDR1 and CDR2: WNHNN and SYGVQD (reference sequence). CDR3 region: CASSESTVFDLTGELFF. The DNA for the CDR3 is TGCGCCAGCAGTGAGTCGACAGTTTTCGATCTCACCGGGGAGCTGTTTTTT.

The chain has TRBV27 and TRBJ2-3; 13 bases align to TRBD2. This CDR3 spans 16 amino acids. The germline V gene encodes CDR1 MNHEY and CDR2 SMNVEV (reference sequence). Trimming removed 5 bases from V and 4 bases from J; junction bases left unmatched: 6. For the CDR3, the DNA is TGTGCCAGCAGTCCCGGGACTAGCGGGGTGGCAGATACGCAGTATTTT. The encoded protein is CASSPGTSGVADTQYF.

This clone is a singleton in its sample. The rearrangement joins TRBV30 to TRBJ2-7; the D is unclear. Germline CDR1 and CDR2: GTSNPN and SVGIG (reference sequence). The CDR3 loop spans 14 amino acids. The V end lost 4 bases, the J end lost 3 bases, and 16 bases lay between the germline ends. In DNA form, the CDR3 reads TGTGCCTGGACGACCCTAACGAACAACTACGAGCAGTACTTC. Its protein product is CAWTTLTNNYEQYF.

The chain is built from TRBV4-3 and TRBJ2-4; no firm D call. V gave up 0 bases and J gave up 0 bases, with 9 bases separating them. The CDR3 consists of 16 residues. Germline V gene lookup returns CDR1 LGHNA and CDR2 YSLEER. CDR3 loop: CASSQDDMGAKNIQYF. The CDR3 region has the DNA TGCGCCAGCAGCCAAGACGATATGGGAGCCAAAAACATTCAGTACTTC.

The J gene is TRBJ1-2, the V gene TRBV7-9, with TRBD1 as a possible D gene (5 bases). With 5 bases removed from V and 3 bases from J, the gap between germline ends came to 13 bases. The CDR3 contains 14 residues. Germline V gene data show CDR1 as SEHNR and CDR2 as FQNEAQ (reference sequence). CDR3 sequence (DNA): TGTGCCAGCAGCCCGGCCCGGGGGTACTATGGCTACACCTTC. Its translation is CASSPARGYYGYTF.

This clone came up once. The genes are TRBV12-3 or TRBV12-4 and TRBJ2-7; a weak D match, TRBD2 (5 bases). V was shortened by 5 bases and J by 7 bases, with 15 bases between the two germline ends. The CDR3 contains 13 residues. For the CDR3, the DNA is TGTGCCAGCAGTCCAAAAAACCGAGGGGAGCAGTACTTC. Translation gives CASSPKNRGEQYF.

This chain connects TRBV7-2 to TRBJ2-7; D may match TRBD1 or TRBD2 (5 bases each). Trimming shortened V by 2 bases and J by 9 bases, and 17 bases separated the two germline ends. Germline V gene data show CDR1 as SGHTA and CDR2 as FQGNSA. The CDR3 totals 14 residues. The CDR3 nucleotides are TGTGCCAGCAGCTTACATCCAGGCGAGAGGGGGCAGTACTTC. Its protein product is CASSLHPGERGQYF.

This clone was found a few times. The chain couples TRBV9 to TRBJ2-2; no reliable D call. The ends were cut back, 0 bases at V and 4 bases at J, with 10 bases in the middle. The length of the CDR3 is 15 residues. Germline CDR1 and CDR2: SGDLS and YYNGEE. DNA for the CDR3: TGTGCCAGCAGCGTAGAAACAGTTCTCACCGGGGAGCTGTTTTTT. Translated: CASSVETVLTGELFF.

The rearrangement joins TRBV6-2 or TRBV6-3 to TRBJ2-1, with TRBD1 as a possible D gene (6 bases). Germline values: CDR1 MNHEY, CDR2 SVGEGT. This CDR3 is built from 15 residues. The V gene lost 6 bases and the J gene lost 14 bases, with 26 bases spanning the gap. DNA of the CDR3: TGTGCCAGCAGCCGCGCGGCCCAACAGGGACGAGGGAAGTTCTTC. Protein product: CASSRAAQQGRGKFF.

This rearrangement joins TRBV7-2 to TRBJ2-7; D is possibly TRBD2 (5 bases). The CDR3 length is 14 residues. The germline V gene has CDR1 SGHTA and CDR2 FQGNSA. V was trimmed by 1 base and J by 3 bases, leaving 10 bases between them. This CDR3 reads CASSLGVGDYEQYF. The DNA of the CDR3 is TGTGCCAGCAGCTTAGGGGTGGGAGACTACGAGCAGTACTTC.

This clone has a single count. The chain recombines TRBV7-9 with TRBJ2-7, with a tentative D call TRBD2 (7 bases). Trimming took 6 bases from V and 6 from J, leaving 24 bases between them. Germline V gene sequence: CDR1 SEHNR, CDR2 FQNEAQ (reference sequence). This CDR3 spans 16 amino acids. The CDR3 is CASRSSTGGPIPEQYF. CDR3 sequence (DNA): TGTGCCAGCAGGTCTTCGACGGGGGGCCCCATCCCCGAGCAGTACTTC.

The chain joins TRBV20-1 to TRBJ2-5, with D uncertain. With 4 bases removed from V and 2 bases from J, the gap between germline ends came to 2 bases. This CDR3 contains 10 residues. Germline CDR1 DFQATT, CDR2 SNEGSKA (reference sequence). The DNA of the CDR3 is TGCAGTGCTAAACAAGAGACCCAGTACTTC. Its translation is CSAKQETQYF.